This TCR beta chain came from a study of CD8 T cells in ankylosing spondylitis. The study, taken as a whole, reports: CD8+ cells made up the disease-linked clones, which were relatively rare in peripheral blood. Disease-linked clones were reportedly significantly enriched in matched ankylosing spondylitis synovial fluid. Among TCR beta sequences, a motif of several highly homologous variants appeared characteristic of ankylosing spondylitis blood.

About this clonotype: As yet, its antigen is unknown.

Quantitative molecular-barcoded 5'-RACE generated the TCR beta libraries. TCRdb re-called the 5' RACE reads through MiXCR, storing one row per CDR3 protein. The data show around 220,000 distinct CDR3 sequences, 18% seen once. V shed 5 bases and J shed 4 bases, with 9 bases lying between them. The CDR3 is 13 residues long. Germline-derived CDR1 and CDR2 are ENHRY and SYGVKD. The specimen sequenced was blood, either unsorted or a sorted T cell fraction (not recorded which). The genes are TRBV10-3 and TRBJ2-1, with D unclear. The sequence was collected from a male donor with ankylosing spondylitis. The DNA of the CDR3 is TGTGCCATCAGTCGCGAAACATACAATGAGCAGTTCTTC. This encodes CAISRETYNEQFF.